Presented here are 24 T cell receptor beta chains from one specimen sequenced in a study of cytotoxic CD8 clonotypes in ibrutinib-treated CLL. Produced via immunoSEQ multiplex PCR; TCRdb's table is partial and in-frame only. The profile shows more than 60,000 clones, 83% of them singletons. The specimen was PBMCs, collected after 24 months of ibrutinib treatment. All receptors come from a human donor with chronic lymphocytic leukemia.

V and J are TRBV5-1 and TRBJ2-1; TRBD2 agrees at 7 bases. CDR3 length: 16 residues. V gave up 0 bases and J gave up 6 bases; unmatched junction bases: 9. Germline V CDR1 and CDR2: SGHRS, YFSETQ. The CDR3 DNA sequence: TGCGCCAGCAGCTTGGGGGTCGGGACTACCCCCAATGAGCAGTTCTTC. Protein: CASSLGVGTTPNEQFF.

The chain uses TRBV7-8 and TRBJ2-2; 8 bases are shared with TRBD2. V gave up 1 base and J gave up 0 bases; unmatched junction bases: 7. This CDR3 spans 18 amino acids. Germline assignment: CDR1 SGHVS and CDR2 FQNEAQ. The CDR3, as DNA: TGTGCCAGCAGCTTAGTTCACCCGACTAGCGCGAACACCGGGGAGCTGTTTTTT. This translates into CASSLVHPTSANTGELFF.

The J gene is TRBJ2-1, the V gene TRBV7-3; the match to TRBD2 covers 11 bases. Per germline, CDR1 SGHTA and CDR2 FQGTGA. The CDR3 loop spans 19 amino acids. Trimming removed 2 bases from V and 9 bases from J; junction bases left unmatched: 18. The CDR3 region has the DNA TGTGCCAGCAGCTTAGAAGGCAGGTTCACTAGCGGGAGAAGCCTTGAGCAGTTCTTC. Amino acid sequence: CASSLEGRFTSGRSLEQFF.

V gene TRBV7-3 combines with J gene TRBJ2-3, with a weak D call TRBD1 (6 bases). The germline V gene has CDR1 SGHTA and CDR2 FQGTGA. Trimming took 5 bases from V and 5 from J, leaving 17 bases between them. The CDR3 runs 15 residues. CDR3 in DNA: TGTGCCAGCAGCCTACAGGGAATCGGATTAGATACGCAGTATTTT. This sequence encodes CASSLQGIGLDTQYF.

The rearrangement links TRBV29-1 to TRBJ2-1, with 11 bases fitting TRBD2. The germline V gene encodes CDR1 SQVTM and CDR2 ANQGSEA. The J segment lost 5 bases and the V segment lost 7 bases, leaving 7 bases of the junction unmatched. The CDR3 contains 14 residues. The CDR3 coding sequence is TGCAGCGGAACTAGCGGGAGATGGGACAATGAGCAGTTCTTC. Residues: CSGTSGRWDNEQFF.

About this clone: Other DNA variants within this sample encode the same CDR3. The V and J genes are TRBV11-2 and TRBJ2-5; D is undetermined. CDR1 SGHAT and CDR2 FQNNGV come from the germline V gene. V dropped 1 base and J dropped 4 bases, with 4 bases sitting between them. CDR3 length: 12 residues. CDR3 nucleotides: TGTGCCAGCAGCTTAGCGCGAGAGACCCAGTACTTC. Translation: CASSLARETQYF.

This clone was found a few times. V gene TRBV5-6 combines with J gene TRBJ2-5; 7 bases map to TRBD2. CDR1 and CDR2 from the germline V gene are SGHDT and YYEEEE. The CDR3 has 15 residues. With V trimmed by 5 bases and J by 5 bases, 12 bases remained unmatched. CDR3 sequence reads: CASSFGGSGGETQYF. The CDR3 coding sequence is TGTGCCAGCAGTTTCGGCGGGAGCGGTGGGGAGACCCAGTACTTC.

The J gene is TRBJ2-7, the V gene TRBV6-6; a possible D gene is TRBD2 (6 bases). This CDR3 is built from 13 residues. V gave up 5 bases and J gave up 4 bases, with 12 bases separating them. Germline V gene lookup returns CDR1 MNHNY and CDR2 SVGAGI (reference sequence). The CDR3 loop reads CASSTGGRYEQYF. In nucleotides, the CDR3 is TGTGCCAGCAGTACTGGTGGGAGGTACGAGCAGTACTTC.

The gene calls are TRBV6-1 and TRBJ1-2; D gene ambiguous. Germline V gene lookup returns CDR1 MNHNS and CDR2 SASEGT. This CDR3 is 15 amino acids long. V lost 2 bases and J 5 bases, leaving 15 bases between the germline ends. The CDR3 is CASSERPAAWYGYTF. Written as DNA, the CDR3 is TGTGCCAGCAGTGAACGACCCGCCGCCTGGTATGGCTACACCTTC.

This clone turned up a few times. V is TRBV28 and J is TRBJ2-3; D perhaps matches TRBD2 (5 bases). Germline V gene data show CDR1 as MDHEN and CDR2 as SYDVKM. CDR3 length equals 14 residues. The V end was cut by 3 bases, the J end by 0 bases, with 7 bases between. Here the CDR3 DNA reads TGTGCCAGCAGTTTTACGGGAAGCACAGATACGCAGTATTTT. Translating it yields CASSFTGSTDTQYF.

The chain has TRBV11-2 and TRBJ2-1; 7 nucleotides align to TRBD1. The CDR3 has 15 amino acids. CDR1 and CDR2 (germline): SGHAT, FQNNGV. With V trimmed by 3 bases and J by 4 bases, 6 bases remained unmatched. The CDR3 DNA reads TGTGCCAGCAGCTTCAGGGGGTCGGTTTACAATGAGCAGTTCTTC. Encoded protein: CASSFRGSVYNEQFF.

The chain links TRBV7-7 to TRBJ1-4, with a weak D call TRBD1 (6 bases). The CDR3 length is 14 residues. The germline V gene encodes CDR1 SSHAT and CDR2 FNYEAQ (reference sequence). Trimming pared 5 bases from V and 5 bases from J, leaving 12 bases between. The CDR3 loop is CASSADRMNEKLFF. The CDR3 coding sequence is TGTGCCAGCAGCGCGGACAGAATGAATGAAAAACTGTTTTTT.

CDR3 protein: CASRSTGGRTEAFF. The CDR3 nucleotides read TGTGCCAGCCGTTCGACAGGGGGCCGCACTGAAGCTTTCTTT. V is TRBV11-2 and J is TRBJ1-1; 10 nucleotides line up with TRBD1. This CDR3 comprises 14 residues. Germline-derived CDR1 and CDR2 are SGHAT and FQNNGV. The V segment lost 8 bases and the J segment 4 bases; nucleotides outside the gene matches: 7.

The rearrangement joins TRBV19 to TRBJ2-7; 13 bases agree with TRBD2. Germline CDR1 is LNHDA and CDR2 is SQIVND (reference sequence). V dropped 3 bases and J dropped 6; count of bases not matched to a gene: 5. The CDR3 totals 15 residues. The CDR3 sequence: CASSITGLAGLEQYF. CDR3 nucleotides: TGTGCCAGTAGTATCACGGGACTAGCGGGACTCGAGCAGTACTTC.

J is TRBJ2-5 and V is TRBV5-6; 11 bases are shared with TRBD2. The CDR3 is 17 residues long. Germline V lookup: CDR1 SGHDT, CDR2 YYEEEE. V gave up 3 bases and J gave up 7 bases; unmatched junction bases: 14. CDR3 nucleotides: TGTGCCAGCAGCTCGACCGGACTAGCGGGTCTTGCTGGGACCCAGTACTTC. This gives the protein CASSSTGLAGLAGTQYF. Supplemented by reference TRBV5-6 and TRBJ2-5, the full variable domain reads DAGVTQSPTHLIKTRGQQVTLRCSPKSGHDTVSWYQQALGQGPQFIFQYYEEEERQRGNFPDRFSGHQFPNYSSELNVNALLLGDSALYLCASSSTGLAGLAGTQYFGPGTRLLVL.

V usage is TRBV4-1 and J usage is TRBJ1-2; weak D call: TRBD1 (5 bases). The germline V and J ends were trimmed by 5 bases and 7 bases, with 23 bases remaining between them. The germline gives CDR1 MGHRA, CDR2 YSYEKL. This CDR3 comprises 16 residues. CDR3 DNA sequence: TGCGCCAGCAGCGTAGACACCGGGACTATTACATCTGGCTACACCTTC. It yields the protein CASSVDTGTITSGYTF.

The V call is TRBV6-1, the J call TRBJ2-4; possibly TRBD1 for D (6 bases). The CDR3 is 19 amino acids. Trimming left V 2 bases short and J 0 bases short, with 20 bases between. The germline CDR1 and CDR2 sequences are MNHNS and SASEGT. The CDR3 reads CASSERISSGTRAKNIQYF. The CDR3 DNA is TGTGCCAGCAGTGAACGAATATCGTCCGGGACAAGAGCCAAAAACATTCAGTACTTC.

V is TRBV7-2 and J is TRBJ2-3, with TRBD2 identical over 8 bases. The CDR3 totals 15 residues. V trimming: 1 base; J trimming: 9 bases; junction bases outside the gene matches: 9. Germline CDR1 SGHTA, CDR2 FQGNSA. The CDR3 nucleotides read TGTGCCAGCAGCTTAGGTCGGGAGGGCCTCTGGACGCAGTATTTT. Its translation: CASSLGREGLWTQYF.

J is TRBJ2-3 and V is TRBV10-3; D perhaps matches TRBD1 (6 bases). Per the germline V gene, CDR1 is ENHRY and CDR2 is SYGVKD. The CDR3 runs to 13 residues. V lost 4 bases and J lost 6, with 11 bases in between. The CDR3 reads CAISVDRMDTQYF. The CDR3 DNA follows: TGTGCCATCAGTGTCGACAGGATGGATACGCAGTATTTT.

J is TRBJ2-5 and V is TRBV7-8; 8 positions match TRBD1. V lost 5 bases and J lost 5; bases outside the gene matches: 13. Germline CDR1 reads SGHVS; CDR2 reads FQNEAQ. The CDR3 sequence is 16 residues long. The CDR3 reads CASSRTVGQGRETQYF. CDR3 nucleotide sequence: TGTGCCAGCAGCCGTACCGTAGGACAGGGAAGGGAGACCCAGTACTTC.

This clone was seen repeatedly, ten times or more. The chain joins TRBV19 to TRBJ2-1; D remains ambiguous. This CDR3 region has 15 residues. Germline V gives CDR1 LNHDA, CDR2 SQIVND (reference sequence). V was cut by 4 bases and J by 2 bases, with 12 bases left in between. CDR3 nucleotides: TGTGCCAGTAGTACCCATGCTGCGCCCTACAATGAGCAGTTCTTC. Translation gives CASSTHAAPYNEQFF.

This rearrangement joins TRBV4-3 to TRBJ1-2, with unresolved D. The CDR3 runs 15 residues. CDR1 LGHNA and CDR2 YSLEER come from the germline V gene. Trimming cost V 0 bases and J 8 bases, with 16 bases left between them. The CDR3 sequence: CASSQDLADGWGYTF. The DNA for the CDR3 is TGCGCCAGCAGCCAAGATCTTGCGGACGGCTGGGGCTACACCTTC.

The chain uses TRBV5-1 and TRBJ2-3; D is unresolved. This CDR3 has 13 residues. Germline V gives CDR1 SGHRS, CDR2 YFSETQ. The ends were cut back, 2 bases at V and 0 bases at J, with 4 bases in the middle. The CDR3 region is CASSLGSTDTQYF. CDR3 bases: TGCGCCAGCAGCTTAGGCAGCACAGATACGCAGTATTTT.

The chain joins TRBV27 to TRBJ2-5; D could derive from TRBD1 or TRBD2 (6 bases each). Germline V gene lookup returns CDR1 MNHEY and CDR2 SMNVEV (reference sequence). V was pared by 6 bases and J by 4 bases, with 27 bases between. The CDR3 contains 18 residues. CDR3 residues: CASSRHIRGIQGLETQYF. In DNA form, the CDR3 reads TGTGCCAGCAGCCGCCATATTCGAGGGATACAGGGACTAGAGACCCAGTACTTC.